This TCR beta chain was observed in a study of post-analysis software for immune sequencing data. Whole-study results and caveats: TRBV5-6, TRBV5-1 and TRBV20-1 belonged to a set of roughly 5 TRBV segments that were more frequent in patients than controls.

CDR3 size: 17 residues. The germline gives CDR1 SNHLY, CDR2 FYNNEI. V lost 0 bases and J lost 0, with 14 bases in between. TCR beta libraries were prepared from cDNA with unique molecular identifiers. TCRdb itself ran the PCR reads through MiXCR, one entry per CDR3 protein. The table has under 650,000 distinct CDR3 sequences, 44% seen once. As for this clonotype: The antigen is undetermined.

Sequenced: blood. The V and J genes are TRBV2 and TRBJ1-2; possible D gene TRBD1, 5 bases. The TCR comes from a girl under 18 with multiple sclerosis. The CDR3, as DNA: TGTGCCAGCAGTGAAGCGTCCGGGACCAGAGCTAACTATGGCTACACCTTC. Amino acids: CASSEASGTRANYGYTF. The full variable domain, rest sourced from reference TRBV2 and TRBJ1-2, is EPEVTQTPSHQVTQMGQEVILRCVPISNHLYFYWYRQILGQKVEFLVSFYNNEISEKSEIFDDQFSVERPDGSNFTLKIRSTKLEDSAMYFCASSEASGTRANYGYTFGSGTRLTVV.